The next 7 T cell receptor beta chains were all read from a single sample in a study of patients and donors after allogeneic stem cell transplantation (TCRdb year 2020). The protocol used for the library was RT-PCR. The sequencer was a NextSeq 550. Through fastp at Q25 and MiXCR, TCRdb rebuilt clones from the public reads, retaining in-frame beta chains. Each record represents a unique CDR3 protein, reported with the most common genes and DNA among its rows. The table for this sample lists fewer than 25,000 distinct CDR3 sequences; approximately 28% of them were counted only once. Of the sample, around 45% is held by the ten largest clones. The sequenced sample was blood, either unsorted or a sorted T cell fraction (not recorded which). The receptors derive from a human donor who was either an allogeneic HSCT recipient or a stem cell or donor lymphocyte infusion donor (not recorded which). It is not recorded whose cells these are; they may come from a transplant donor.

The chain joins TRBV28 to TRBJ2-4; D may match TRBD1 or TRBD2 (5 bases each). CDR1 and CDR2 (germline): MDHEN, SYDVKM. Trimming cost V 3 bases and J 8 bases, with 17 bases left between them. The CDR3 totals 15 residues. The CDR3 DNA sequence: TGTGCCAGCAGTTTGCCAGGCCTCTTGGGGGACATTCAGTACTTC. This codes for CASSLPGLLGDIQYF.

The gene calls are TRBV7-8 and TRBJ1-1; the match to TRBD1 covers 7 bases. The CDR3 extends over 17 amino acids. In germline, CDR1 is SGHVS, CDR2 FQNEAQ. With 5 bases clipped from V and 1 base from J, the junction kept 13 bases outside the gene matches. In DNA, the CDR3 is TGTGCCAGCAGCCCCTGGACAGGTCCCCCTAAGAACACTGAAGCTTTCTTT. It codes for CASSPWTGPPKNTEAFF. Full variable domain (outside the CDR3, taken from reference TRBV7-8 and TRBJ1-1): GAGVSQSPRYKVAKRGQDVALRCDPISGHVSLFWYQQALGQGPEFLTYFQNEAQLDKSGLPSDRFFAERPEGSVSTLKIQRTQQEDSAVYLCASSPWTGPPKNTEAFFGQGTRLTVV.

There are a few counts of this clonotype. The chain recombines TRBV7-9 with TRBJ1-1; 7 bases fit TRBD1. Germline V CDR1 and CDR2: SEHNR, FQNEAQ (reference sequence). V shed 6 bases and J 5 bases; nucleotides not matched to a gene: 9. CDR3 size: 14 residues. The CDR3 bases are TGTGCCAGCAGTTTAAGGGGGCGCGAGACTGAAGCTTTCTTT. This encodes CASSLRGRETEAFF.

This clonotype was counted many times. The chain combines TRBV5-1 with TRBJ1-2, with D unclear. Per germline, CDR1 SGHRS and CDR2 YFSETQ. Between the trimmed V and J ends, which lost 10 bases and 4 bases, there was a span of 20 bases. This CDR3 is built from 14 residues. In nucleotides, the CDR3 is TGCGCCGGTGATCCTCGACTTCGGGGCTATGGCTACACCTTC. Encoded protein: CAGDPRLRGYGYTF.

CDR3 bases: TGTGCCAGCAGAACCATCTCCATGAACACTGAAGCTTTCTTT. It specifies CASRTISMNTEAFF. This sequence joins TRBV6-2 or TRBV6-3 and TRBJ1-1; D is unclear. The CDR3 is 14 residues long. V lost 6 bases, J lost 0 bases, and 11 bases lay in between. The V gene's germline CDR1 is MNHEY and CDR2 SVGEGT.

This clonotype was picked up a small number of times. V gene TRBV7-3 combines with J gene TRBJ2-3, with 11 positions matching TRBD2. Germline trimming cut 0 bases from V and 6 bases from J; bases unmatched to any gene: 8. The CDR3 length is 17 residues. Germline V gives CDR1 SGHTA, CDR2 FQGTGA. In DNA form, the CDR3 reads TGTGCCAGCAGCTTAACGAGGCTAGCGGGGGGCTTTGATACGCAGTATTTT. This translates into CASSLTRLAGGFDTQYF. The whole variable domain, remainder taken from reference TRBV7-3 and TRBJ2-3, is GAGVSQTPSNKVTEKGKYVELRCDPISGHTALYWYRQSLGQGPEFLIYFQGTGAADDSGLPNDRFFAVRPEGSVSTLKIQRTERGDSAVYLCASSLTRLAGGFDTQYFGPGTRLTVL.

This clonotype was counted at least ten times. The CDR3 spells CASRLEGETQYF. In nucleotides, the CDR3 is TGTGCCAGCAGGCTAGAGGGAGAGACCCAGTACTTC. This chain uses TRBV12-3 or TRBV12-4 with TRBJ2-5, with D possibly being TRBD2 (5 bases). V lost 6 bases and J 4 bases, leaving 9 bases between the germline ends. This CDR3 is built from 12 residues.